Shown below are 13 T cell receptor beta chains from a single sample sequenced in a study of T cells in Graves' hyperthyroidism and ophthalmopathy. Using RNA transcripts as the source, TCR beta CDR3 regions were amplified. First-round RT-PCR targeting the TCR CDR3 was performed with the HTBI primer set. MiXCR was run by TCRdb on the multiplex PCR reads, yielding one entry per CDR3 protein. Among more than 300,000 distinct CDR3 sequences, 13% to 15% were seen once, and the ten largest hold less than 20%. The specimen sequenced was blood. The receptors were sampled from a woman in her twenties or thirties with Graves' ophthalmopathy.

This clonotype was recorded many times. The chain combines TRBV11-3 with TRBJ2-2; perhaps TRBD1 as D (6 bases). Germline V gene lookup returns CDR1 SGHNT and CDR2 YENEEA. V was clipped by 1 base and J by 6 bases, with 18 bases between them. This CDR3 spans 17 amino acids. In DNA, the CDR3 is TGTGCCAGCAGCTTAGGACCGCTACAGGGAAGGGCCGGGGAGCTGTTTTTT. It yields the protein CASSLGPLQGRAGELFF.

Comment on this clonotype: A read error is possible here, since a much larger clone lies one base away. The chain is built from TRBV24-1 and TRBJ2-1, with 13 bases that match TRBD2. Germline values: CDR1 KGHDR, CDR2 SFDVKD. J gave up 9 bases and V 1 base, and 5 bases lay outside the gene matches. The CDR3 consists of 16 residues. The CDR3 protein is CATSDFTSGGATEQFF. The CDR3 region has the DNA TGTGCCACCAGTGATTTTACTAGCGGGGGGGCCACTGAGCAGTTCTTC.

This clonotype occurred many times. This chain joins TRBV28 and TRBJ1-5; tentatively, D is TRBD1 (5 bases). The V and J ends lost 5 bases and 1 base respectively, with 15 bases between them. The CDR3 has 16 amino acids. Germline loops: CDR1 MDHEN, CDR2 SYDVKM. CDR3: CASSPPLWDSNQPQHF. The CDR3 region has the DNA TGTGCCAGCAGTCCCCCCCTTTGGGACAGCAATCAGCCCCAGCATTTT.

The sample holds many counts of this clonotype. The CDR3 DNA is TGTGCCAGCAGTGACAGGGAGACAGATACGCAGTATTTT. Amino acid sequence: CASSDRETDTQYF. The chain recombines TRBV6-4 with TRBJ2-3, with D possibly being TRBD2 (5 bases). Trimming took 2 bases from V and 3 from J, leaving 6 bases between them. From germline, CDR1 is MRHNA and CDR2 SNTAGT. This CDR3 is 13 amino acids long.

The chain uses TRBV19 and TRBJ2-6, with TRBD1 identical over 9 bases. The CDR3 runs to 19 residues. The ends lost 3 bases at V and 1 base at J; junction bases unmatched: 10. Per the germline V gene, CDR1 is LNHDA and CDR2 is SQIVND (reference sequence). CDR3 in DNA: TGTGCCAGTAGTATGATCTGGGGACAGGGATCTTCTGGGGCCAACGTCCTGACTTTC. Translating gives CASSMIWGQGSSGANVLTF. Using reference TRBV19 and TRBJ2-6 for the parts outside the CDR3, the full variable domain is DGGITQSPKYLFRKEGQNVTLSCEQNLNHDAMYWYRQDPGQGLRLIYYSQIVNDFQKGDIAEGYSVSREKKESFPLTVTSAQKNPTAFYLCASSMIWGQGSSGANVLTFGAGSRLTVL.

The chain links TRBV5-1 to TRBJ2-7; 10 positions agree with TRBD2. The V segment lost 1 base and the J segment 7 bases; nucleotides outside the gene matches: 8. CDR1 is SGHRS, CDR2 YFSETQ, per germline. The CDR3 runs to 15 residues. The CDR3 here is CASSLRPSGGGEQYF. Here the CDR3 DNA reads TGCGCCAGCAGCTTGCGTCCTAGCGGGGGTGGGGAGCAGTACTTC. The complete variable domain, with remaining parts taken from reference TRBV5-1 and TRBJ2-7, reads KAGVTQTPRYLIKTRGQQVTLSCSPISGHRSVSWYQQTPGQGLQFLFEYFSETQRNKGNFPGRFSGRQFSNSRSEMNVSTLELGDSALYLCASSLRPSGGGEQYFGPGTRLTVT.

Ten or more counts support this clonotype. CDR3 in DNA: TGTGCCAGCACCACCCTGACAGGTACCGTATACGAGCAGTACTTC. Translating gives CASTTLTGTVYEQYF. The rearrangement joins TRBV6-2 or TRBV6-3 to TRBJ2-7, with D maybe TRBD1 (6 bases). CDR1 and CDR2 from the germline V gene are MNHEY and SVGEGT. This CDR3 is 15 amino acids long. Trimming removed 7 bases at V and 4 bases at J, with 20 bases between.

A remark on this clonotype: This may arise from a read error, as a much more abundant clone is one base away. The V and J genes are TRBV20-1 and TRBJ2-3; 7 nucleotides agree with TRBD2. The CDR3 loop spans 14 amino acids. The germline CDR1 and CDR2 sequences are DFQATT and SNEGSKA (reference sequence). Trimming removed 5 bases from V and 0 bases from J; junction bases left unmatched: 5. The CDR3 is CSAQSGESTDTQYF. The CDR3 DNA sequence: TGCAGTGCTCAAAGCGGGGAAAGCACAGATACGCAGTATTTT.

On this clonotype itself: A read error may be the cause here, since a much bigger clone is one base away. The chain employs TRBV6-5 and TRBJ2-7; 8 bases are shared with TRBD1. The CDR3 runs 16 residues. CDR1 and CDR2 (germline): MNHEY, SVGAGI. V shed 0 bases, J shed 2 bases, and the junction held 6 bases outside the gene matches. CDR3: CASSYSIGTGPYEQYF. The CDR3 coding sequence is TGTGCCAGCAGTTACTCGATCGGGACAGGCCCCTACGAGCAGTACTTC.

This clonotype occurred many times. V usage is TRBV6-1 and J usage is TRBJ2-7; D unresolved. V gave up 7 bases and J gave up 0 bases, with 10 bases separating them. The CDR3 spans 13 residues. Germline CDR1 and CDR2: MNHNS and SASEGT. In DNA, the CDR3 is TGTGCCAGCAAGGTCACCAGCTCCTACGAGCAGTACTTC. Translated, it gives CASKVTSSYEQYF.

This clonotype was detected many times. The rearrangement joins TRBV7-2 to TRBJ2-1, with D hard to call. The germline CDR1 and CDR2 sequences are SGHTA and FQGNSA. The CDR3 consists of 12 residues. Trimming stripped 1 base from V and 8 bases from J, with 6 bases between. The CDR3 protein is CASSLVRDEQFF. In DNA, the CDR3 is TGTGCCAGCAGCTTAGTACGGGATGAGCAGTTCTTC.

This clonotype has at least ten counts. The chain couples TRBV11-2 to TRBJ2-5, with D possibly TRBD2 on 6 matching bases. V shed 2 bases and J shed 13 bases, with 11 bases lying between them. Germline V gene data show CDR1 as SGHAT and CDR2 as FQNNGV. The CDR3 runs to 11 residues. For the CDR3, the DNA is TGTGCCAGCAGCTTACTGCGGGGCCTGTACTTC. Encoded protein: CASSLLRGLYF.

At least ten counts were recorded for this clonotype. This chain uses TRBV5-6 with TRBJ1-1; unclear D gene. CDR1 is SGHDT and CDR2 is YYEEEE in the germline V gene. V gave up 1 base and J gave up 11 bases, with 18 bases separating them. The CDR3 has 14 residues. This CDR3 reads CASSLLDTRGRAFF. CDR3 nucleotide sequence: TGTGCCAGCAGCTTGCTGGATACTCGGGGTCGCGCTTTCTTT. The entire variable domain, with the rest obtained from reference TRBV5-6 and TRBJ1-1, is as follows: DAGVTQSPTHLIKTRGQQVTLRCSPKSGHDTVSWYQQALGQGPQFIFQYYEEEERQRGNFPDRFSGHQFPNYSSELNVNALLLGDSALYLCASSLLDTRGRAFFGQGTRLTVV.